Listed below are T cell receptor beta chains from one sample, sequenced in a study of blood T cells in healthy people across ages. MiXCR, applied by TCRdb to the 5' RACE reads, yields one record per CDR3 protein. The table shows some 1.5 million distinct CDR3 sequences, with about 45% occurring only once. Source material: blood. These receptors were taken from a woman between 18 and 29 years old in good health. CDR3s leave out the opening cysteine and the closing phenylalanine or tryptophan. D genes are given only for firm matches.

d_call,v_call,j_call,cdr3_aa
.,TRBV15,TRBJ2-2,ATSTRLAGELF
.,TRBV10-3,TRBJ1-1,AINRDSGTEAF
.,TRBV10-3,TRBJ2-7,AISELVRSTYEQY
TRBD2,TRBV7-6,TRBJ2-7,ASSLGPSGGGADTQY
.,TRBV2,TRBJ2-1,ASSETQSSYNEQF
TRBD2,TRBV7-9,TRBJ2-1,ASSRIGTNNNEQF
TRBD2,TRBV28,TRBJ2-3,ASSAGTSGRATDTQY
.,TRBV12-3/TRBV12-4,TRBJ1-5,ASSLIEDQPQH
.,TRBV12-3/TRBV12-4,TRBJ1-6,ASSFRDRDSPLH
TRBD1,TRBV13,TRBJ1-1,ASSEQGRNTEAF
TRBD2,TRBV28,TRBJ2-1,ASSSVGLAGVNEQF
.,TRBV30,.,AWSVGTGQETQY
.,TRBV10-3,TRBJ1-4,ATATVATKEELF
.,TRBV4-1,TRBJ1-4,ASSPRGVWKLF
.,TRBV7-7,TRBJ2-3,ASSRGLASTDTQY
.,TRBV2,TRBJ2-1,ASSNEDSSYNEQF
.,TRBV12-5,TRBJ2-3,ASVQKTTRTDTQY
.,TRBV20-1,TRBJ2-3,SARVFYTDTQY
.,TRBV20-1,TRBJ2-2,SARRGSGELF
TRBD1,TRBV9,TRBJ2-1,ASSVRLTGRGNEQF
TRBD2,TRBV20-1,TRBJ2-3,SARDRGGAGDTQY
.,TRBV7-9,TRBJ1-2,ASSPQSTGNYGYT
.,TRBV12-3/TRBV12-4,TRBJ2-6,ASSARTFSSGANVLT
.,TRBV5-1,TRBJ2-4,ASSLGPSSAKNIQY
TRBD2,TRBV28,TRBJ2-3,AIAVARGEGTDTQY
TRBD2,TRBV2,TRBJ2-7,AGSEVPTSGAAYEQY
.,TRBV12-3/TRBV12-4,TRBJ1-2,ASSLGPRGGYT